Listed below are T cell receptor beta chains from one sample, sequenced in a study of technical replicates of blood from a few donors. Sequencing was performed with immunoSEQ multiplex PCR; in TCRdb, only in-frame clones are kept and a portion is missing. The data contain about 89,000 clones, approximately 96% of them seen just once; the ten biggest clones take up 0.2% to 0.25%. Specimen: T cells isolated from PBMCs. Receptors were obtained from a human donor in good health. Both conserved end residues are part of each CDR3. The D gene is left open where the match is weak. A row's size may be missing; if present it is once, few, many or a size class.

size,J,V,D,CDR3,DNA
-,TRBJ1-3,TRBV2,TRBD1,CASSELGDRGGNTIYF,TGTGCCAGCAGTGAATTAGGGGACAGGGGCGGAAACACCATATATTTT
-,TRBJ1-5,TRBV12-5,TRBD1,CASGLVVGQGGNQPQHF,TGTGCTAGTGGTTTGGTGGTGGGACAGGGCGGCAATCAGCCCCAGCATTTT
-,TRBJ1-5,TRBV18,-,CASSRGGLDQPQHF,TGTGCCAGCTCACGGGGGGGGCTCGATCAGCCCCAGCATTTT
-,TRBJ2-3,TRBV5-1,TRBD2,CASSLGAGGRGDTQYF,TGCGCCAGCAGCTTGGGAGCGGGAGGCCGCGGAGATACGCAGTATTTT
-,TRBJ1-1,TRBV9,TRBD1,CASSVGQGTEAFF,TGTGCCAGCAGCGTGGGACAGGGCACTGAAGCTTTCTTT
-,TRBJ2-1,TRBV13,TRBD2,CASSQRLAGVDEQFF,TGTGCCAGCAGCCAGAGACTAGCGGGAGTGGATGAGCAGTTCTTC
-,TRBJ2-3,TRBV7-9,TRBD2,CASSLLGGRDTDTQYF,TGTGCCAGCAGCTTATTGGGCGGGAGAGACACAGATACGCAGTATTTT
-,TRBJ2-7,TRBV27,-,CASSLKFARSSYEQYF,TGTGCCAGCAGTTTAAAATTTGCCAGAAGCTCCTACGAGCAGTACTTC
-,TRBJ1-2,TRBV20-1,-,CSASSGDGYTF,TGCAGTGCTAGCTCAGGGGATGGCTACACCTTC
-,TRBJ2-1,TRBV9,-,CASSPRLGSSYNEQFF,TGTGCCAGCAGCCCCCGACTAGGGAGCTCCTACAATGAGCAGTTCTTC
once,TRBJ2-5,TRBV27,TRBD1,CASGRSGTGKGKETQYF,TGTGCCAGCGGGCGATCCGGGACAGGGAAAGGTAAAGAGACCCAGTACTTC
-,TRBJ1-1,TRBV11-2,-,CASSLGQGSEAFF,TGTGCCAGCAGCTTAGGCCAGGGTTCTGAAGCTTTCTTT
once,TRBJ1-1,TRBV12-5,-,CASGLVLRGNTEAFF,TGTGCTAGTGGTTTGGTTCTGCGGGGAAACACTGAAGCTTTCTTT
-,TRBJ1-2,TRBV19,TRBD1,CASSIFDRGDYGYTF,TGTGCCAGTAGTATTTTCGACAGGGGTGACTATGGCTACACCTTC